The 24 T cell receptor beta chains listed next were all sequenced from one sample in a study of Graves' ophthalmopathy and Graves' hyperthyroidism. Amplification from RNA transcripts yielded the TCR beta CDR3 regions. HTBI-primed first-round RT-PCR preceded second-round multiplex PCR. From the multiplex PCR reads, TCRdb called clonotypes with MiXCR, one entry per CDR3 protein. The data contain 360,000 or so distinct CDR3 sequences, around 18% of them singletons. The sequenced material came from peripheral blood. These TCRs come from a young woman with Graves' ophthalmopathy.

This clonotype was seen at least ten times. The chain recombines TRBV7-2 with TRBJ1-1; D is unclear. Germline V gene sequence: CDR1 SGHTA, CDR2 FQGNSA. The germline V and J ends were trimmed by 8 bases and 4 bases, with 14 bases remaining between them. This CDR3 is 13 amino acids long. The CDR3 protein is CASGVTRGTEAFF. In nucleotides, the CDR3 is TGTGCCAGCGGGGTCACCCGGGGCACTGAAGCTTTCTTT.

This clonotype was detected many times. The chain carries TRBV6-4 and TRBJ1-5, with TRBD1 identical over 11 bases. The CDR3 runs 17 residues. Germline V lookup: CDR1 MRHNA, CDR2 SNTAGT. J gave up 2 bases and V 8 bases, and 11 bases lay outside the gene matches. The DNA of the CDR3 is TGTGCCAGCTCGGACAGGGGGCTGCGTTTGGGCAATCAGCCCCAGCATTTT. Residues: CASSDRGLRLGNQPQHF.

The sample holds many counts of this clonotype. The chain combines TRBV15 with TRBJ1-5; unclear D gene. The germline V gene has CDR1 LNHNV and CDR2 YYDKDF (reference sequence). The CDR3 totals 14 residues. V was shortened by 4 bases and J by 3 bases, with 10 bases between the two germline ends. The CDR3 protein is CATSKRTDNQPQHF. Written as DNA, the CDR3 is TGTGCCACCAGCAAACGGACGGACAATCAGCCCCAGCATTTT.

This clonotype was counted ten times or more. The chain carries TRBV30 and TRBJ1-1; 7 nucleotides match TRBD1. V lost 0 bases and J lost 4; bases outside the gene matches: 11. Per germline, CDR1 GTSNPN and CDR2 SVGIG (reference sequence). The length of the CDR3 is 16 residues. This CDR3 reads CAWSVRWATGVTEAFF. As DNA, the CDR3 is TGTGCCTGGAGTGTACGGTGGGCTACAGGGGTCACTGAAGCTTTCTTT.

This clonotype has a count of ten or more. The V and J genes are TRBV13 and TRBJ1-1; no clear D. The V and J ends lost 1 base and 6 bases respectively, with 3 bases between them. The CDR3 has 11 amino acids. CDR1 PRHDT and CDR2 FYEKMQ come from the germline V gene (reference sequence). CDR3 region: CASSLEAEAFF. CDR3 in DNA: TGTGCCAGCAGCTTAGAGGCTGAAGCTTTCTTT.

Many counts were recorded for this clonotype. The V and J genes are TRBV2 and TRBJ2-7, with D uncertain. Germline loops: CDR1 SNHLY, CDR2 FYNNEI. V lost 7 bases and J lost 7, with 17 bases in between. The CDR3 is 13 residues long. CDR3 in amino acids: CASTGSRRREQYF. CDR3 DNA: TGTGCCAGCACCGGCTCCCGCCGTAGGGAGCAGTACTTC.

This clonotype appeared many times. The chain employs TRBV6-5 and TRBJ1-5, with a tentative D call TRBD1 (5 bases). V was pared by 10 bases and J by 4 bases, with 17 bases between. The CDR3 sequence is 14 residues long. Germline V CDR1 and CDR2: MNHEY, SVGAGI. DNA of the CDR3: TGTGCCATCGCCCTGGGGGGGGAAAATCAGCCCCAGCATTTT. It is translated as CAIALGGENQPQHF.

This clonotype was recorded at least ten times. The chain recombines TRBV4-1 with TRBJ1-5; tentatively, D is TRBD1 (5 bases). Germline values: CDR1 MGHRA, CDR2 YSYEKL. Trimming shortened V by 0 bases and J by 8 bases, and 29 bases separated the two germline ends. The CDR3 sequence is 20 residues long. CDR3 sequence: CASSQDIGGDSPLQSKPQHF. CDR3 sequence (DNA): TGCGCCAGCAGCCAAGACATCGGGGGAGACAGTCCCCTTCAATCAAAGCCCCAGCATTTT.

This clonotype was counted ten times or more. The rearrangement links TRBV11-3 to TRBJ1-1, with a weak D call TRBD1 (6 bases). CDR1 is SGHNT and CDR2 is YENEEA in the germline V gene. The CDR3 runs to 17 residues. The V gene lost 4 bases and the J gene lost 1 base, with 19 bases spanning the gap. In DNA, the CDR3 is TGTGCCAGCAGCTCTAGGCCCAAGACAGGAAAGAACACTGAAGCTTTCTTT. This codes for CASSSRPKTGKNTEAFF.

This clonotype was observed many times. The chain links TRBV30 to TRBJ2-5; 10 nucleotides agree with TRBD1. The length of the CDR3 is 13 residues. The trim removed 5 bases at V and 4 bases at J, leaving 4 bases unmatched. Looked up from germline, CDR1 is GTSNPN and CDR2 is SVGIG (reference sequence). The CDR3 DNA follows: TGTGCCTGGGGGACAGGGGTGCGAGAGACCCAGTACTTC. This encodes CAWGTGVRETQYF. Drawing the rest from reference TRBV30 and TRBJ2-5, the complete variable domain is SQTIHQWPATLVQPVGSPLSLECTVEGTSNPNLYWYRQAAGRGLQLLFYSVGIGQISSEVPQNLSASRPQDRQFILSSKKLLLSDSGFYLCAWGTGVRETQYFGPGTRLLVL.

The sample holds many counts of this clonotype. This chain connects TRBV4-1 to TRBJ2-7; TRBD2 is a possible D gene (6 bases). This CDR3 has 14 residues. Germline V gene lookup returns CDR1 MGHRA and CDR2 YSYEKL. Trimming took off 1 base at V and 2 bases at J, with 9 bases between the two ends. The CDR3, as DNA: TGCGCCAGCAGCCAAGGGGGCGGGGCCTACGAGCAGTACTTC. This gives the protein CASSQGGGAYEQYF.

V gene TRBV2 combines with J gene TRBJ2-7, with D uncertain. Germline CDR1 is SNHLY and CDR2 is FYNNEI. V lost 8 bases and J lost 3, with 11 bases in between. The CDR3 is 12 amino acids. DNA for the CDR3: TGTGCCAGCTACCAGGAGATCTACGAGCAGTACTTC. Translating gives CASYQEIYEQYF.

Ten or more counts support this clonotype. This sequence joins TRBV6-5 and TRBJ2-7; D uncertain. The length of the CDR3 is 16 residues. The germline V and J ends were trimmed by 0 bases and 1 base, with 13 bases remaining between them. From germline, CDR1 is MNHEY and CDR2 SVGAGI. CDR3 nucleotides: TGTGCCAGCAGTTACTCGTCTGTGGGAAGGTCCTACGAGCAGTACTTC. Translating it yields CASSYSSVGRSYEQYF.

This clonotype was seen at least ten times. V usage is TRBV30 and J usage is TRBJ1-3; no clear D. This CDR3 has 11 residues. The V end was cut by 4 bases, the J end by 9 bases, with 10 bases between. Germline V gene lookup returns CDR1 GTSNPN and CDR2 SVGIG (reference sequence). This chain's CDR3 is CAWTGDSTIYF. The CDR3 DNA reads as TGTGCCTGGACTGGGGATAGCACCATATATTTT.

This clonotype occurred many times. V gene TRBV19 combines with J gene TRBJ1-2; the match to TRBD1 covers 7 bases. Germline V gene sequence: CDR1 LNHDA, CDR2 SQIVND (reference sequence). J was trimmed by 6 bases and V by 5 bases; bases with no gene match: 6. This CDR3 has 13 amino acids. CDR3 region: CASSPKGAHGYTF. CDR3 sequence (DNA): TGTGCCAGTAGTCCCAAGGGGGCTCATGGCTACACCTTC.

This clonotype came up many times. The genes are TRBV6-5 and TRBJ1-1; D is possibly TRBD1 (6 bases). CDR3 length: 13 residues. Germline V CDR1 and CDR2: MNHEY, SVGAGI. Trimming stripped 6 bases from V and 4 bases from J, with 12 bases between. The CDR3 coding sequence is TGTGCCAGCAGATCAGTAGGGGGCACTGAAGCTTTCTTT. Translation: CASRSVGGTEAFF.

This clonotype appeared many times. The V gene is TRBV20-1, the J gene TRBJ2-7; unclear D gene. The CDR3 is 14 residues long. Germline lookup yields CDR1 DFQATT and CDR2 SNEGSKA (reference sequence). Trimming cost V 1 base and J 0 bases, with 10 bases left between them. The CDR3 loop reads CSARVARSSYEQYF. The DNA of the CDR3 is TGCAGTGCTAGAGTCGCTAGGAGCTCCTACGAGCAGTACTTC.

V usage is TRBV5-1 and J usage is TRBJ2-7; 8 bases align to TRBD2. V was clipped by 4 bases and J by 3 bases; unmatched bases: 21. Germline lookup yields CDR1 SGHRS and CDR2 YFSETQ. The CDR3 length is 19 residues. CDR3 loop: CASSLGGRDGREVNYEQYF. The CDR3 region has the DNA TGCGCCAGCAGCCTGGGGGGGAGAGACGGGCGGGAGGTCAACTACGAGCAGTACTTC.

Only a few counts were recorded for this clonotype. This chain connects TRBV7-2 to TRBJ1-1; D call uncertain. The ends were cut back, 1 base at V and 7 bases at J, with 13 bases in the middle. CDR1 is SGHTA and CDR2 is FQGNSA in the germline V gene. This CDR3 contains 14 residues. CDR3 nucleotides: TGTGCCAGCAGCTTAGTTGGCCAGCCAAGTGAAGCTTTCTTT. As protein: CASSLVGQPSEAFF.

This clonotype turned up a few times. J is TRBJ2-5 and V is TRBV6-2 or TRBV6-3; 9 nucleotides line up with TRBD2. The trim removed 2 bases at V and 4 bases at J, leaving 8 bases unmatched. Germline CDR1 and CDR2: MNHEY and SVGEGT. The CDR3 loop spans 16 amino acids. CDR3 coding DNA: TGTGCCAGCAGTTACGAGCGGGAGGCCCTGGGAGAGACCCAGTACTTC. Amino acid sequence: CASSYEREALGETQYF.

In its sample, this clonotype was seen many times. The chain uses TRBV12-3 or TRBV12-4 and TRBJ1-1; TRBD1 matches 8 bases. This CDR3 contains 14 residues. V lost 6 bases, J lost 6 bases, and 9 bases stayed unmatched. The CDR3 nucleotides are TGTGCCAGCAGGCCACAGGGGGGGATCGCTGAAGCTTTCTTT. This codes for CASRPQGGIAEAFF.

This clonotype was picked up a small number of times. V is TRBV7-2 and J is TRBJ2-2; D is undetermined. Trimming stripped 4 bases from V and 1 base from J, with 7 bases between. Looked up from germline, CDR1 is SGHTA and CDR2 is FQGNSA. The CDR3 sequence is 14 residues long. CDR3 region: CASSSSVNTGELFF. CDR3 nucleotides: TGTGCCAGCAGCTCTTCCGTGAACACCGGGGAGCTGTTTTTT. Looking up the rest from reference TRBV7-2 and TRBJ2-2 gives the full variable domain: GAGVSQSPSNKVTEKGKDVELRCDPISGHTALYWYRQSLGQGLEFLIYFQGNSAPDKSGLPSDRFSAERTGGSVSTLTIQRTQQEDSAVYLCASSSSVNTGELFFGEGSRLTVL.

Many counts were recorded for this clonotype. This chain's CDR3 is CASSQDPGANVLTF. DNA of the CDR3: TGCGCCAGCAGCCAAGACCCTGGGGCCAACGTCCTGACTTTC. The rearrangement links TRBV4-1 to TRBJ2-6; D is unresolved. The V gene's germline CDR1 is MGHRA and CDR2 YSYEKL. V was pared by 0 bases and J by 2 bases, with 2 bases between. The CDR3 spans 14 residues.

This clonotype was counted at least ten times. The genes are TRBV29-1 and TRBJ1-1; no firm D call. Trimming cost V 3 bases and J 2 bases, with 10 bases left between them. The germline V gene encodes CDR1 SQVTM and CDR2 ANQGSEA. The CDR3 covers 13 residues. CDR3 DNA sequence: TGCAGCGTTGAGGGCCGAGACAACACTGAAGCTTTCTTT. Translation: CSVEGRDNTEAFF.